Below are 32 T cell receptor beta chains sequenced from a single sample in a study of CD8 T cells in ankylosing spondylitis. Each CDR3 protein is one row after TCRdb ran MiXCR on the 5' RACE reads. The sample contains over 450,000 distinct CDR3 sequences, about 12% of which appear only once. Study results and limitations: For ankylosing spondylitis blood, a TCR beta motif of 7 to 9 highly homologous variants appeared characteristic.

Their antigens are not known. What was sequenced was blood, either unsorted or a sorted T cell fraction (not recorded which). The receptors were gathered from a male donor with ankylosing spondylitis.

With respect to this clonotype: One end of the junction does not line up with germline, which may come from a read error. The chain is built from TRBV20-1 and TRBJ2-5; 8 bases line up with TRBD2. The CDR3 runs to 16 residues. Germline-derived CDR1 and CDR2 are DFQATT and SNEGSKA (reference sequence). The CDR3 region is CSARERLAGYQDTQYF. DNA of the CDR3: TGCAGTGCTAGAGAACGATTAGCGGGATATCAAGATACCCAGTACTTC.

This clonotype was recorded many times. This rearrangement joins TRBV5-1 to TRBJ2-4, with a weak D call TRBD1 (5 bases). From germline, CDR1 is SGHRS and CDR2 YFSETQ. The CDR3 is 15 residues long. The V end was cut by 2 bases, the J end by 7 bases, with 16 bases between. CDR3 nucleotides: TGCGCCAGCAGCTTATTCTTGGGGCAGTCGAACATTCAGTACTTC. Translated, it gives CASSLFLGQSNIQYF.

J is TRBJ2-7 and V is TRBV7-9; D possibly corresponds to TRBD2 (6 bases). V was cut by 5 bases and J by 4 bases, with 12 bases left in between. The CDR3 runs 13 residues. The germline V gene has CDR1 SEHNR and CDR2 FQNEAQ (reference sequence). As DNA, the CDR3 is TGTGCCAGCAGCCCCCCGGGAGATTACGAGCAGTACGTC. It encodes CASSPPGDYEQYV.

This clonotype was detected a few times. Here the CDR3 reads CASSPRETTSDTQYF. The CDR3 DNA sequence: TGTGCCAGCTCACCTAGAGAGACGACTTCAGATACGCAGTATTTT. The chain employs TRBV18 and TRBJ2-3; D unclear. CDR3 length equals 15 residues. Germline V CDR1 and CDR2: KGHSH, LQKENI. Between the trimmed V and J ends, which lost 3 bases and 4 bases, there was a span of 14 bases.

This clonotype was seen only a few times. V is TRBV20-1 and J is TRBJ2-2; 9 bases are shared with TRBD2. Germline V gene sequence: CDR1 DFQATT, CDR2 SNEGSKA (reference sequence). J lost 8 bases, V lost 8 bases, and 12 bases had no gene match. CDR3 length equals 14 residues. CDR3 protein: CSSLGGRAKGELFF. The CDR3 DNA is TGCAGTTCCCTGGGCGGGAGGGCCAAGGGGGAGCTGTTTTTT.

At least ten counts were recorded for this clonotype. This chain connects TRBV12-3 or TRBV12-4 to TRBJ2-1; either TRBD1 or TRBD2 may supply D (6 bases each). The CDR3 extends over 15 amino acids. The germline V and J ends were trimmed by 3 bases and 4 bases, with 13 bases remaining between them. This CDR3 is CASSFAGGSYNEQFF. The CDR3, as DNA: TGTGCCAGCAGTTTTGCCGGGGGCTCTTACAATGAGCAGTTCTTC.

This rearrangement joins TRBV12-3 or TRBV12-4 to TRBJ2-5; possibly TRBD1 or TRBD2 for D (5 bases each). The CDR3 loop spans 11 amino acids. V lost 6 bases to trimming and J lost 13 bases, with 15 bases between them. In nucleotides, the CDR3 is TGTGCCAGCAGCCTCCGGGACCTACGGTACTTC. It codes for CASSLRDLRYF.

This clonotype has a handful of counts. The chain is built from TRBV10-2 and TRBJ2-2, with 7 bases fitting TRBD2. The CDR3 has 12 amino acids. Germline-derived CDR1 and CDR2 are WSHSY and SAAADI. J lost 7 bases, V lost 7 bases, and 3 bases had no gene match. The CDR3 DNA reads as TGCGCCAGCATGGGGGGGGTCGGGGAGCTGTTTTTT. Translating gives CASMGGVGELFF.

This clonotype was counted at least ten times. The chain uses TRBV7-9 and TRBJ2-7; D remains ambiguous. V was clipped by 5 bases and J by 2 bases, with 22 bases between them. The germline V gene encodes CDR1 SEHNR and CDR2 FQNEAQ (reference sequence). The CDR3 spans 17 residues. The CDR3 DNA is TGTGCCAGCAGCGCGAGTTATCTTCCGGAACTTACCTACGAGCAGTACTTC. Translating gives CASSASYLPELTYEQYF. The full variable domain, rest sourced from reference TRBV7-9 and TRBJ2-7, is DTGVSQNPRHKITKRGQNVTFRCDPISEHNRLYWYRQTLGQGPEFLTYFQNEAQLEKSRLLSDRFSAERPKGSFSTLEIQRTEQGDSAMYLCASSASYLPELTYEQYFGPGTRLTVT.

This clonotype has a count of ten or more. The chain joins TRBV15 to TRBJ2-3; 13 bases are a match to TRBD2. The V gene end was trimmed by 3 bases and the J gene end by 3 bases; junction bases not matched to a gene: 9. The length of the CDR3 is 18 residues. The germline CDR1 and CDR2 sequences are LNHNV and YYDKDF (reference sequence). CDR3 residues: CATSSKLAGGPLTDTQYF. CDR3 coding DNA: TGTGCCACCAGCAGTAAACTAGCGGGAGGGCCTCTGACAGATACGCAGTATTTT.

This clonotype was detected a few times. V is TRBV3-1 and J is TRBJ2-1; TRBD2 matches 9 bases. Germline V lookup: CDR1 LGHDT, CDR2 YNNKEL (reference sequence). The V segment lost 4 bases and the J segment 7 bases; nucleotides outside the gene matches: 11. The CDR3 is 16 residues long. Here the CDR3 reads CASSPWGSGSGNEQFF. CDR3 nucleotide sequence: TGTGCCAGCAGCCCTTGGGGTAGCGGGAGTGGTAATGAGCAGTTCTTC.

This clonotype was recorded a few times. J is TRBJ2-1 and V is TRBV2; a possible D gene is TRBD2 (6 bases). The CDR3 is 13 amino acids. The germline V gene encodes CDR1 SNHLY and CDR2 FYNNEI. Trimming left V 4 bases short and J 7 bases short, with 11 bases between. CDR3 sequence: CASSVLAGNEQFF. CDR3 sequence (DNA): TGTGCCAGCAGTGTTCTGGCGGGGAATGAGCAGTTCTTC.

This clonotype was detected a few times. This chain connects TRBV5-1 to TRBJ2-5, with TRBD2 matching over 14 bases. V was pared by 5 bases and J by 5 bases, with 14 bases of the junction left unmatched. The length of the CDR3 is 18 residues. From germline, CDR1 is SGHRS and CDR2 YFSETQ. The CDR3 is CASSRSGTSGSFSETQYF. Written as DNA, the CDR3 is TGCGCCAGCAGTCGTTCCGGGACTAGCGGGAGCTTTAGTGAGACCCAGTACTTC. Full variable domain (remainder filled in from reference TRBV5-1 and TRBJ2-5): KAGVTQTPRYLIKTRGQQVTLSCSPISGHRSVSWYQQTPGQGLQFLFEYFSETQRNKGNFPGRFSGRQFSNSRSEMNVSTLELGDSALYLCASSRSGTSGSFSETQYFGPGTRLLVL.

Ten or more counts support this clonotype. J is TRBJ2-1 and V is TRBV4-2; a possible D gene is TRBD2 (5 bases). The CDR3 runs 15 residues. V dropped 2 bases and J dropped 4 bases, with 12 bases sitting between them. Germline CDR1 reads LGHNA; CDR2 reads YNFKEQ. As DNA, the CDR3 is TGTGCCAGCAGCCAAACGGGAATAGGGTACAATGAGCAGTTCTTC. Encoded protein: CASSQTGIGYNEQFF.

The CDR3 DNA follows: TGTGCCAGCAGCCACGGACAGTCTCCTAGCACAGATACGCAGTATTTT. The encoded protein is CASSHGQSPSTDTQYF. The V and J genes are TRBV3-1 and TRBJ2-3, with a possible D match to TRBD1 (6 bases). Germline CDR1 and CDR2: LGHDT and YNNKEL (reference sequence). This CDR3 comprises 16 residues. Trimming pared 3 bases from V and 0 bases from J, leaving 13 bases between.

This clonotype has more than one count but fewer than ten. The gene calls are TRBV3-1 and TRBJ2-7; TRBD1 might be the D (5 bases). Trimming removed 0 bases from V and 4 bases from J, with 10 bases in between. Germline V lookup: CDR1 LGHDT, CDR2 YNNKEL (reference sequence). The CDR3 extends over 14 amino acids. The chain's CDR3 is CASSQDRQLYEQYF. The CDR3 DNA follows: TGTGCCAGCAGCCAAGACAGACAGCTATACGAGCAGTACTTC.

This chain joins TRBV5-1 and TRBJ2-1; 9 bases are shared with TRBD2. The germline V gene encodes CDR1 SGHRS and CDR2 YFSETQ. This CDR3 comprises 16 residues. The J segment lost 7 bases and the V segment lost 1 base, leaving 9 bases of the junction unmatched. CDR3 bases: TGCGCCAGCAGCTTGAGAGGTAGCGGGAGTGGAAATGAGCAGTTCTTC. This encodes CASSLRGSGSGNEQFF.

This clonotype was observed at least ten times. This chain joins TRBV4-1 and TRBJ1-3; D gene uncertain. V was shortened by 0 bases and J by 6 bases, with 6 bases between the two germline ends. Germline V gene data show CDR1 as MGHRA and CDR2 as YSYEKL. The CDR3 is 13 residues long. This CDR3 is CASSQERENTIYF. CDR3 bases: TGCGCCAGCAGCCAAGAAAGGGAAAACACCATATATTTT.

The chain recombines TRBV5-1 with TRBJ2-2; D not resolved. This CDR3 contains 11 residues. Trimming left V 0 bases short and J 10 bases short, with 4 bases between. CDR1 and CDR2 from the germline V gene are SGHRS and YFSETQ. As DNA, the CDR3 is TGCGCCAGCAGCTTGGCTTCGGAGCTGTTTTTT. It yields the protein CASSLASELFF.

This clonotype was seen a few times. The chain links TRBV7-9 to TRBJ1-3; D remains unclear. V was pared by 10 bases and J by 0 bases, with 13 bases between. Looked up from germline, CDR1 is SEHNR and CDR2 is FQNEAQ (reference sequence). This CDR3 is 14 amino acids long. Here the CDR3 reads CATPPESSGNTIYF. The CDR3 DNA reads TGTGCCACCCCTCCGGAGAGCTCTGGAAACACCATATATTTT.

The rearrangement links TRBV11-3 to TRBJ2-1; the D gene is possibly TRBD1 (7 bases). CDR1 and CDR2 from the germline V gene are SGHNT and YENEEA. Trimming pared 8 bases from V and 2 bases from J, leaving 10 bases between. This CDR3 is 13 amino acids long. In DNA, the CDR3 is TGTGCCAGCGGAGGGACAGCCTACAATGAGCAGTTCTTC. This sequence encodes CASGGTAYNEQFF.

The chain joins TRBV2 to TRBJ1-6; D may be TRBD1 (6 bases). The V and J ends lost 3 bases and 7 bases respectively, with 13 bases between them. Germline loops: CDR1 SNHLY, CDR2 FYNNEI. The CDR3 totals 15 residues. CDR3 region: CASSDAGAQNSPLHF. The CDR3 bases are TGTGCCAGCAGTGACGCAGGGGCGCAAAATTCACCCCTCCACTTT.

This clonotype was observed a handful of times. The chain employs TRBV2 and TRBJ2-3; 8 bases agree with TRBD2. Germline assignment: CDR1 SNHLY and CDR2 FYNNEI. Trimming cost V 7 bases and J 5 bases; bases outside gene matches: 14. The CDR3 runs to 16 residues. Here the CDR3 reads CASTQGDSGNEDTQYF. CDR3 coding DNA: TGTGCCAGCACCCAAGGCGATAGCGGGAACGAAGATACGCAGTATTTT.

This clonotype was seen only a few times. The chain uses TRBV11-2 and TRBJ2-5; 13 nucleotides align to TRBD2. CDR3 length: 14 residues. The germline gives CDR1 SGHAT, CDR2 FQNNGV. The ends lost 6 bases at V and 5 bases at J; junction bases unmatched: 3. As DNA, the CDR3 is TGTGCCAGCAGACTAGCGGGAGGGCTTGAGACCCAGTACTTC. It is translated as CASRLAGGLETQYF.

This clonotype showed up just a few times. This sequence joins TRBV24-1 and TRBJ1-1, with TRBD1 matching 7 bases. Germline CDR1 reads KGHDR; CDR2 reads SFDVKD. V was clipped by 4 bases and J by 1 base; unmatched bases: 5. The CDR3 runs to 15 residues. The CDR3 loop reads CATSDLRTGNTEAFF. CDR3 nucleotide sequence: TGTGCCACCAGTGACCTTAGGACAGGGAACACTGAAGCTTTCTTT.

V gene TRBV25-1 combines with J gene TRBJ2-2; maybe TRBD1 (6 bases). This CDR3 comprises 15 residues. From germline, CDR1 is MGHDK and CDR2 SYGVNS. V was trimmed by 7 bases and J by 3 bases, leaving 15 bases between them. DNA for the CDR3: TGTGCCAGCATGTCAGGGGCCATGCACACCGGGGAGCTGTTTTTT. This encodes CASMSGAMHTGELFF.

Only a few counts were recorded for this clonotype. This chain joins TRBV12-3 or TRBV12-4 and TRBJ2-2, with 8 bases fitting TRBD2. The ends lost 5 bases at V and 5 bases at J; junction bases unmatched: 13. This CDR3 region has 17 residues. CDR3 coding DNA: TGTGCCAGCAGTCCCTACCCAGCGGGAGAATCTACCGGGGAGCTGTTTTTT. This translates into CASSPYPAGESTGELFF.

The V and J genes are TRBV4-1 and TRBJ1-2; D possibly corresponds to TRBD1 (6 bases). This CDR3 spans 15 amino acids. Germline V gene data show CDR1 as MGHRA and CDR2 as YSYEKL. V was cut by 1 base and J by 8 bases, with 17 bases left in between. CDR3 nucleotides: TGCGCCAGCAGCCAAGGCCCCGGACAGCCTCAAGGCTACACCTTC. It specifies CASSQGPGQPQGYTF.

The table lists this clonotype with many counts. The chain combines TRBV20-1 with TRBJ2-3, with D possibly matching TRBD1 (5 bases). In germline, CDR1 is DFQATT, CDR2 SNEGSKA (reference sequence). With 5 bases removed from V and 0 bases from J, the gap between germline ends came to 12 bases. The CDR3 is 14 residues long. The CDR3 protein is CSAPRASSTDTQYF. The CDR3 coding sequence is TGCAGTGCTCCCAGGGCGTCCAGCACAGATACGCAGTATTTT.

The CDR3 here is CASSLRAAGDEQFF. The CDR3 bases are TGTGCCAGCAGCCTAAGGGCAGCGGGGGATGAGCAGTTCTTC. This sequence joins TRBV11-3 and TRBJ2-1; 8 bases align to TRBD2. CDR3 length: 14 amino acids. In germline, CDR1 is SGHNT, CDR2 YENEEA. The junction had 8 bases not matched to a gene; V was cut back by 5 bases and J by 8 bases. Full variable domain (remainder filled in from reference TRBV11-3 and TRBJ2-1): EAGVVQSPRYKIIEKKQPVAFWCNPISGHNTLYWYLQNLGQGPELLIRYENEEAVDDSQLPKDRFSAERLKGVDSTLKIQPAELGDSAVYLCASSLRAAGDEQFFGPGTRLTVL.

This clonotype was seen more than once but under ten times. The V and J genes are TRBV2 and TRBJ2-2; D not resolved. V lost 6 bases, J lost 7 bases, and 9 bases lay in between. This CDR3 is built from 12 residues. Germline V gene lookup returns CDR1 SNHLY and CDR2 FYNNEI. In DNA form, the CDR3 reads TGTGCCAGCAGGGAACAGAACGGGGAGCTGTTTTTT. Its translation is CASREQNGELFF.

The chain couples TRBV7-9 to TRBJ1-2; D gene uncertain. Trimming took 1 base from V and 8 from J, leaving 17 bases between them. Germline V CDR1 and CDR2: SEHNR, FQNEAQ (reference sequence). The CDR3 is made up of 15 amino acids. The CDR3 is CASSLETPRGKGYTF. The CDR3 DNA is TGTGCCAGCAGCTTAGAGACCCCCCGGGGAAAGGGCTACACCTTC.